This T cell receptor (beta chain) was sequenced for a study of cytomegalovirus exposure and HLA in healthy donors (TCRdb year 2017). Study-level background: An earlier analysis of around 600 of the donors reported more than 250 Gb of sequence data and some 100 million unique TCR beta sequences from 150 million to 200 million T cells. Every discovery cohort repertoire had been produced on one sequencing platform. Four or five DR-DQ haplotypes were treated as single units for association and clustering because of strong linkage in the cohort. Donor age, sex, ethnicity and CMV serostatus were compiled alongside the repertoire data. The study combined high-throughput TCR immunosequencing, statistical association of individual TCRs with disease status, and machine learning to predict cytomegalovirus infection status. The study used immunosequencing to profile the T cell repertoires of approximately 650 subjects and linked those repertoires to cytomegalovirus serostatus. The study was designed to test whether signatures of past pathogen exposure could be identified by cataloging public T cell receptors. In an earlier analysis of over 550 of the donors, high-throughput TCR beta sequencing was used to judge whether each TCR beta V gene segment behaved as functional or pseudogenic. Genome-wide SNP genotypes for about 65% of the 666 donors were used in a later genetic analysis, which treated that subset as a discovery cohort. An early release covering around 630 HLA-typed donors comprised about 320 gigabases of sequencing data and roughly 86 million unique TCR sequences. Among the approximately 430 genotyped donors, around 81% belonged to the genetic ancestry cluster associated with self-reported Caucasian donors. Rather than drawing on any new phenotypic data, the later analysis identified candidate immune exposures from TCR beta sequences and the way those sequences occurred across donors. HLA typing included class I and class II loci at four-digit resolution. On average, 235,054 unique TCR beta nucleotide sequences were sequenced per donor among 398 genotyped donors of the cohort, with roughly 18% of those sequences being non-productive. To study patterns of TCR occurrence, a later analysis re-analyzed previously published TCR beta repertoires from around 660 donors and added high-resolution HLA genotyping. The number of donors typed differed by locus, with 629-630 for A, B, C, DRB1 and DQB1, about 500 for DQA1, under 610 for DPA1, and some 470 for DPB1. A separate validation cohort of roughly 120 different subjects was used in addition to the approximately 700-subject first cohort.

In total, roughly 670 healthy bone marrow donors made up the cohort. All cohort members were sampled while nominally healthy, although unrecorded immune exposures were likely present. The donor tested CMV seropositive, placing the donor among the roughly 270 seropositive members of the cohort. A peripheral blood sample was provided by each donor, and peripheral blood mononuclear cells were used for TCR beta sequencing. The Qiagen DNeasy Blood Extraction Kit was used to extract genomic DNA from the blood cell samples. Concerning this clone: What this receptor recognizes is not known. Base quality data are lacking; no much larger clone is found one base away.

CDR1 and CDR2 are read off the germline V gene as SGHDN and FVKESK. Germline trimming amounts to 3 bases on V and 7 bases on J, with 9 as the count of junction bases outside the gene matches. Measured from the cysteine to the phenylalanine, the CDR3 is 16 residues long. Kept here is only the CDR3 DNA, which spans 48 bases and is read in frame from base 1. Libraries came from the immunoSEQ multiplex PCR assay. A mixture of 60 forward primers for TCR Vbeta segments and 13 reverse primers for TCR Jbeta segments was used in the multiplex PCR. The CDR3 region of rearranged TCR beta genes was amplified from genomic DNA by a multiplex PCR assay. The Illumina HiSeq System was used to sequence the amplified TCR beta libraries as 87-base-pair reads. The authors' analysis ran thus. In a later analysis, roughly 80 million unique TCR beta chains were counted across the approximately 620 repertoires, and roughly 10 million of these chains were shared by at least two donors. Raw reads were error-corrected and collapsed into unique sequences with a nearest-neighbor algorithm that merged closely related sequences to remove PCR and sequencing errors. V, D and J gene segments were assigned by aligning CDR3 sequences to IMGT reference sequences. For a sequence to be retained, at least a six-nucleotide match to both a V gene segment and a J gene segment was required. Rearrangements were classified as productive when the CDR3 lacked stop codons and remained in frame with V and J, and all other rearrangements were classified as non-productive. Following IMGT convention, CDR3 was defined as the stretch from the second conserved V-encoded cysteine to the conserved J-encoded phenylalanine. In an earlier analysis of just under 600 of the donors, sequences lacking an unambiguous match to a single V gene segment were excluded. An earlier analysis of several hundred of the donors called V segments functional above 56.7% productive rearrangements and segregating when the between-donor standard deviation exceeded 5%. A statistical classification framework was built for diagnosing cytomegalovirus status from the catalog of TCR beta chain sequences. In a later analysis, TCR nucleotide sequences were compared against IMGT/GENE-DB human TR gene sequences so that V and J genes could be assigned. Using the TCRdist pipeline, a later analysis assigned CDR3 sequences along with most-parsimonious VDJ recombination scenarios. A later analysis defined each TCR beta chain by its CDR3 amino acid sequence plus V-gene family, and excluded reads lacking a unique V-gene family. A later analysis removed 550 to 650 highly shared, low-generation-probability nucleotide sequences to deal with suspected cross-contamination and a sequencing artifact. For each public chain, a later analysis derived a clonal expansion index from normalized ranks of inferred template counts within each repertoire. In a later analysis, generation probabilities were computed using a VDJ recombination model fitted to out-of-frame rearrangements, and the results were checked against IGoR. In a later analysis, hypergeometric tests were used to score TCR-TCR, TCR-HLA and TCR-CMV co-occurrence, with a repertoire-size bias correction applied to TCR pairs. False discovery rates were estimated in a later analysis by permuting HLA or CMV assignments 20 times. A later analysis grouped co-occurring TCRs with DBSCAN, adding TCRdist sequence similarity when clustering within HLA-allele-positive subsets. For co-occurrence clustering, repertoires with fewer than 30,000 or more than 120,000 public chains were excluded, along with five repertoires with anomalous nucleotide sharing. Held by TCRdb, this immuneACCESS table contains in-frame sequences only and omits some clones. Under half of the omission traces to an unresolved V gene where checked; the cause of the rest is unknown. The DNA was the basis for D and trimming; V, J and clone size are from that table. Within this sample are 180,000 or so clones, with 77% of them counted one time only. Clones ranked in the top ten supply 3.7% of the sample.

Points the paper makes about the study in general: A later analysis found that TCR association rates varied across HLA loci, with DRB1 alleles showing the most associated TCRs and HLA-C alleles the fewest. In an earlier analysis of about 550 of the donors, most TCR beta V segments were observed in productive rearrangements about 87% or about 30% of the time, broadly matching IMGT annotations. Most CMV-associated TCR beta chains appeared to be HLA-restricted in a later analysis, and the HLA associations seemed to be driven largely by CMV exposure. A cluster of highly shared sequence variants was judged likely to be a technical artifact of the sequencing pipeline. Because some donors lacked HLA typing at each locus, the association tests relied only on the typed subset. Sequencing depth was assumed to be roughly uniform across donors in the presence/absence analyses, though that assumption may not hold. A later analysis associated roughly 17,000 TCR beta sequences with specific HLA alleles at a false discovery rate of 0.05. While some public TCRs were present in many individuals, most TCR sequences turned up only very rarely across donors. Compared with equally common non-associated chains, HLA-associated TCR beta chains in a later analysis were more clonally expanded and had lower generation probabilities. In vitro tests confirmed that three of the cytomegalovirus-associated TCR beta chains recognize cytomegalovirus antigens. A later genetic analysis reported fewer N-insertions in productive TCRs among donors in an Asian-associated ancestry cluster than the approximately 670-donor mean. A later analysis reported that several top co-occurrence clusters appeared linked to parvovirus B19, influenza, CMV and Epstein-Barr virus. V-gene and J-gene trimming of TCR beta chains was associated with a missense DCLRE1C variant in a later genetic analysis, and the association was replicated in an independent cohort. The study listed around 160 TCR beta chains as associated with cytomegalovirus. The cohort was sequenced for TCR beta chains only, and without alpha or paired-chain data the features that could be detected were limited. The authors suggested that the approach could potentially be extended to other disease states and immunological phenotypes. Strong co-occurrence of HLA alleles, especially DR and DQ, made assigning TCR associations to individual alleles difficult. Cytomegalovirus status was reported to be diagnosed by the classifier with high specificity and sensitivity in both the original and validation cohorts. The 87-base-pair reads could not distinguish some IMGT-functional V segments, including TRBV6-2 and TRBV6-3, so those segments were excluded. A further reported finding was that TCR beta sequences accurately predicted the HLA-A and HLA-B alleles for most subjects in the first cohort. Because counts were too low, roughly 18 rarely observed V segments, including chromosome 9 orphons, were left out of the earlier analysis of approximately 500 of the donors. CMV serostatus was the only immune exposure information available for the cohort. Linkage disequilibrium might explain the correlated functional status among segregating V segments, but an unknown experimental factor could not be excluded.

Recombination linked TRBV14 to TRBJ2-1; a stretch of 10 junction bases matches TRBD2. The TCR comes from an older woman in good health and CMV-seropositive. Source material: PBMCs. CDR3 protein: CASSHPAGGFGNEQFF. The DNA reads TGTGCCAGCAGCCACCCAGCGGGAGGGTTTGGGAATGAGCAGTTCTTC.